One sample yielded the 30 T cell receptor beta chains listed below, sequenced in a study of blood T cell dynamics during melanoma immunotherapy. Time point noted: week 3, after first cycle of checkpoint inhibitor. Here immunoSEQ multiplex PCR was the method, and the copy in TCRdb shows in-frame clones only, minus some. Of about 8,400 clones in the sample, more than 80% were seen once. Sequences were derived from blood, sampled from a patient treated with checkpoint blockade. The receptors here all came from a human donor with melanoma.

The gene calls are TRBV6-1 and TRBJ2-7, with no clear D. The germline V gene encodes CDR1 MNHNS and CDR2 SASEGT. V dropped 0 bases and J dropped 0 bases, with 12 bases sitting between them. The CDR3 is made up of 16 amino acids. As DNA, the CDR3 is TGTGCCAGCAGTGAAGCCGGGCGGCCCAGCTCCTACGAGCAGTACTTC. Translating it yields CASSEAGRPSSYEQYF.

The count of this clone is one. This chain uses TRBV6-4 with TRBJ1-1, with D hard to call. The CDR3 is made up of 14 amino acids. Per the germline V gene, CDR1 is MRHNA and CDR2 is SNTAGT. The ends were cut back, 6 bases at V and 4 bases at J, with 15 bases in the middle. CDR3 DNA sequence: TGTGCCAGCAGGAGGACGGGGTCGGGCACTGAAGCTTTCTTT. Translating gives CASRRTGSGTEAFF.

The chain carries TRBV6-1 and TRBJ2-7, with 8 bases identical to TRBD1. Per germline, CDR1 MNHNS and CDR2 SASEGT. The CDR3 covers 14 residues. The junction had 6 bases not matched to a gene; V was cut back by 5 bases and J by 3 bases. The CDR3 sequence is CASSPTGVDYEQYF. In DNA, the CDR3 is TGTGCCAGCAGTCCGACAGGGGTGGACTACGAGCAGTACTTC.

CDR3 coding DNA: TGTGCCAGCAGTTTACAGGGGGCGAACTACGAGCAGTACTTC. It yields the protein CASSLQGANYEQYF. The chain recombines TRBV27 with TRBJ2-7, with 8 bases lining up with TRBD1. Germline CDR1 reads MNHEY; CDR2 reads SMNVEV (reference sequence). The CDR3 is 14 residues long. With 2 bases clipped from V and 3 bases from J, the junction kept 3 bases outside the gene matches.

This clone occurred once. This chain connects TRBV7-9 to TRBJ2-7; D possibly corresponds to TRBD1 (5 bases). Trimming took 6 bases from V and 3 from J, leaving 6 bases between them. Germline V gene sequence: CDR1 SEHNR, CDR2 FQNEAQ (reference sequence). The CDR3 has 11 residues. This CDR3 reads CASSDSYEQYF. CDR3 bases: TGTGCCAGCAGTGACAGCTACGAGCAGTACTTC.

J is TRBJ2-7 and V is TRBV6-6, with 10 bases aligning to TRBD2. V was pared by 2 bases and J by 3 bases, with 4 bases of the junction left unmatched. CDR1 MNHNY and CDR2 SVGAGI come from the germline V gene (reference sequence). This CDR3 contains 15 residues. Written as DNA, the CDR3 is TGTGCCAGCAGTTACGCGGCTAGCGGGAGCTACGAGCAGTACTTC. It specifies CASSYAASGSYEQYF.

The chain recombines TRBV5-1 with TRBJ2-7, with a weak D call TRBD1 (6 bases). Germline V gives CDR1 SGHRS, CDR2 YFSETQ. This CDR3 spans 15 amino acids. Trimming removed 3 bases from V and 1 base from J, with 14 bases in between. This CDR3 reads CASSSSTGKSYEQYF. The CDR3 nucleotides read TGCGCCAGCAGCTCCTCAACAGGGAAATCCTACGAGCAGTACTTC.

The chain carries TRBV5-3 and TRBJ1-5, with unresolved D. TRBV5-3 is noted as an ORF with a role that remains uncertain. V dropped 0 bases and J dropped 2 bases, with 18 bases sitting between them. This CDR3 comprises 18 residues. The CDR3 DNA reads TGTGCCAGAAGCTTGGATCTCCGAAGGGTATCCGGCAATCAGCCCCAGCATTTT. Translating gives CARSLDLRRVSGNQPQHF.

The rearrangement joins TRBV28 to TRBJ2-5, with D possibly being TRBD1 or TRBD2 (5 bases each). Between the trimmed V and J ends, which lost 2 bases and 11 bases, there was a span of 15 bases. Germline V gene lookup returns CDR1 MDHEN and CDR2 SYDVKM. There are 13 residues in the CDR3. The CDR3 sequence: CASSLNWGREQYF. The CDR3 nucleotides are TGTGCCAGCAGTTTAAACTGGGGCAGGGAGCAGTACTTC.

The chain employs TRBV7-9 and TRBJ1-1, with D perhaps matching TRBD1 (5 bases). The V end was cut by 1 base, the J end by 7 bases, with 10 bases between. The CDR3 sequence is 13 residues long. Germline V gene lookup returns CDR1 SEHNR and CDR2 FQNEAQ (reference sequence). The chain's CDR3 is CASSLGGISEAFF. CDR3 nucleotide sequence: TGTGCCAGCAGCTTAGGGGGGATTAGTGAAGCTTTCTTT.

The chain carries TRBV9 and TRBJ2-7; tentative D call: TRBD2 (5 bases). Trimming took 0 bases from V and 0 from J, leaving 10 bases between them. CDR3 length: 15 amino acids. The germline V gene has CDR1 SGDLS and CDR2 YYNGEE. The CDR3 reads CASSVAAVSSYEQYF. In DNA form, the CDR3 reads TGTGCCAGCAGCGTAGCAGCGGTTAGCTCCTACGAGCAGTACTTC.

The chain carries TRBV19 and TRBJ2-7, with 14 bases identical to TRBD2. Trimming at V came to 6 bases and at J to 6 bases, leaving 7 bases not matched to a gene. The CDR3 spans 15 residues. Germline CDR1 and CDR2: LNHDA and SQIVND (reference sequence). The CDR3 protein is CASSPGLAGAGEQYF. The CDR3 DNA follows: TGTGCCAGTAGCCCGGGACTAGCGGGAGCTGGCGAGCAGTACTTC.

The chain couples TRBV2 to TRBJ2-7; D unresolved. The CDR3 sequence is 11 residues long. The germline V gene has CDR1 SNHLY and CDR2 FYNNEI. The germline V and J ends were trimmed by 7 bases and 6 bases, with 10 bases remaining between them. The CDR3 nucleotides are TGTGCCAGCATGGTAGCTGCCGAGCAGTACTTC. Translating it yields CASMVAAEQYF. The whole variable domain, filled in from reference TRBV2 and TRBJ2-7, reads EPEVTQTPSHQVTQMGQEVILRCVPISNHLYFYWYRQILGQKVEFLVSFYNNEISEKSEIFDDQFSVERPDGSNFTLKIRSTKLEDSAMYFCASMVAAEQYFGPGTRLTVT.

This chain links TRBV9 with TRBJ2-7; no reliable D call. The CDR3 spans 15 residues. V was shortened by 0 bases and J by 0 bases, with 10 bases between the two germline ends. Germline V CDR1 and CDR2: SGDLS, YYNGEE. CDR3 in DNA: TGTGCCAGCAGCGTAGGGCAAGACCCCTCCTACGAGCAGTACTTC. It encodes CASSVGQDPSYEQYF.

In DNA, the CDR3 is TGTGCCAGTAGTACAACAGCTTATAGCAATCAGCCCCAGCATTTT. It is translated as CASSTTAYSNQPQHF. The chain links TRBV19 to TRBJ1-5; D call uncertain. The CDR3 spans 15 residues. Germline CDR1 LNHDA, CDR2 SQIVND (reference sequence). Trimming shortened V by 4 bases and J by 0 bases, and 10 bases separated the two germline ends.

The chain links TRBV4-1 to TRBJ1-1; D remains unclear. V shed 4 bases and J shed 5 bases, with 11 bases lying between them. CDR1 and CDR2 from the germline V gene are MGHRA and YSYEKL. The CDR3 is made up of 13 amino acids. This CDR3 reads CASSPAFVTEAFF. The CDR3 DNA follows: TGCGCCAGCAGCCCTGCGTTCGTTACTGAAGCTTTCTTT.

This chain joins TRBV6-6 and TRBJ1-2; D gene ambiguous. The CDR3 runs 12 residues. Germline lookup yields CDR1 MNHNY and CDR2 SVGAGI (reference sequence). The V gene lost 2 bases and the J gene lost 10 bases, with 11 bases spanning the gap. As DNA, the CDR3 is TGTGCCAGCAGTTACACAAAACAAGTCTACACCTTC. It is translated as CASSYTKQVYTF.

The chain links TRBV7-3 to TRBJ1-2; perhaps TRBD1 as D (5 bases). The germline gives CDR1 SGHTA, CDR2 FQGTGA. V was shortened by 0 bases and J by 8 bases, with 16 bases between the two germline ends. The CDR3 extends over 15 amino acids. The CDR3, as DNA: TGTGCCAGCAGCTTAACGTCGGCAGGGTCGAGCGGCTACACCTTC. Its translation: CASSLTSAGSSGYTF.

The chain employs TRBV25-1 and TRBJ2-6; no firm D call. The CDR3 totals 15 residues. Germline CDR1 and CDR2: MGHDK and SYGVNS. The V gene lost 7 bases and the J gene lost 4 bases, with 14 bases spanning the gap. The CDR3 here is CASTTGRYGANVLTF. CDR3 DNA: TGTGCCAGCACCACGGGCCGGTACGGGGCCAACGTCCTGACTTTC.

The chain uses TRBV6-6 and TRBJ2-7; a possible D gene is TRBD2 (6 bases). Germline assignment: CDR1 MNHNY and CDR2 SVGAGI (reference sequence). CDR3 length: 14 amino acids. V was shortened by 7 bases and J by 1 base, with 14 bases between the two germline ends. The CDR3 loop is CASTVIGGSYEQYF. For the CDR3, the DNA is TGTGCCAGCACTGTCATCGGGGGATCCTACGAGCAGTACTTC.

The CDR3 region has the DNA TGTGCCAGCAGTCGCCAAAGGGGGGCGTTTGACGGCTACACCTTC. Protein product: CASSRQRGAFDGYTF. The V and J genes are TRBV13 and TRBJ1-2; TRBD1 might be the D (6 bases). Germline V lookup: CDR1 PRHDT, CDR2 FYEKMQ (reference sequence). The CDR3 totals 15 residues. The V and J ends lost 6 bases and 8 bases respectively, with 22 bases between them.

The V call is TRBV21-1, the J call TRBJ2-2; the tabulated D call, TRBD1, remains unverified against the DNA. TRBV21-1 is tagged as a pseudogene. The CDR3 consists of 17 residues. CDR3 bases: TGTGCCAGCAGCACTGAACAGGGACCAACTAACACCGGGGAGCTGTTTTTT. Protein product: CASSTEQGPTNTGELFF.

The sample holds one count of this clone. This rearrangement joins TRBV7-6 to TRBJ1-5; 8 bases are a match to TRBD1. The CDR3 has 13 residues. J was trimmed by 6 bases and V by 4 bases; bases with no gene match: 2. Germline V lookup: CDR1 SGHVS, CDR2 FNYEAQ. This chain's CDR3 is CASSYGTGQPQHF. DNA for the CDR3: TGTGCCAGCAGCTACGGGACAGGTCAGCCCCAGCATTTT.

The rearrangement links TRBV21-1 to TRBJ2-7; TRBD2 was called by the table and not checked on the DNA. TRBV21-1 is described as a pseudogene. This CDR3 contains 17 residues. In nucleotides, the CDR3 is TGTGCCAGCAGCAACCATCCTAGCGGGACTGGCGTGTACGAGCAGTACTTC. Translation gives CASSNHPSGTGVYEQYF.

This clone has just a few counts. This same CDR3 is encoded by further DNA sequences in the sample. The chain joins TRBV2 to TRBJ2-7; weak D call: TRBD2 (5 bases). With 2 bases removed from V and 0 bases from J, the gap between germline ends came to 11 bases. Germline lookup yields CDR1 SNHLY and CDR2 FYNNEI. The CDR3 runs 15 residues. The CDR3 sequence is CASSEPGFSSYEQYF. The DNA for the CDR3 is TGTGCCAGCAGTGAACCGGGATTTAGCTCCTACGAGCAGTACTTC.

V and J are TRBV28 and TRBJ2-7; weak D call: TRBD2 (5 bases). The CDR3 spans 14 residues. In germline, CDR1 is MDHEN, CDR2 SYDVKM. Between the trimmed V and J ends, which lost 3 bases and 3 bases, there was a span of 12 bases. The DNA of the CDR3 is TGTGCCAGCAGTTTCCGAGGGCCCTACTACGAGCAGTACTTC. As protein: CASSFRGPYYEQYF.

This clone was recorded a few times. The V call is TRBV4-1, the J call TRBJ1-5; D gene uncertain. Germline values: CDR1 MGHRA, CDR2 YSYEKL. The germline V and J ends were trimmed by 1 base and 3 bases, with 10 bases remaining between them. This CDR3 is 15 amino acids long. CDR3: CASSQGAGTNQPQHF. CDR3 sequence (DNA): TGCGCCAGCAGCCAAGGCGCCGGTACCAATCAGCCCCAGCATTTT.

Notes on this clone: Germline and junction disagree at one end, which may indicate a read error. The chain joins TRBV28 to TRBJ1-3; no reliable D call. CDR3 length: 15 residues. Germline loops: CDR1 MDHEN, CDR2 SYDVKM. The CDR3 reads CASRLSTGTGNTIYF. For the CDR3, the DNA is TGTGCCAGCAGATTATCAACGGGAACTGGAAACACCATATATTTT.

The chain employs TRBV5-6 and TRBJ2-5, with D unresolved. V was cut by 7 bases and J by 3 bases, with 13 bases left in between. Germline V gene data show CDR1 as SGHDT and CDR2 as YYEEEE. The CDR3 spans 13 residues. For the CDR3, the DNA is TGTGCCAGCGTTAAGGATGGGGAAGAGACCCAGTACTTC. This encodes CASVKDGEETQYF.

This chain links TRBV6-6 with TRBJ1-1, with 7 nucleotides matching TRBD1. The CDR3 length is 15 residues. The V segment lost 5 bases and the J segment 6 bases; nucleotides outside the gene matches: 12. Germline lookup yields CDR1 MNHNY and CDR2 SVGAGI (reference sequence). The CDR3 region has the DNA TGTGCCAGCAGTCCTCCGGGACAGCGAGCTTCTGAAGCTTTCTTT. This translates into CASSPPGQRASEAFF.